Below, 16 T cell receptor beta chains from the same sample are listed, as sequenced in a study of blood T cell repertoires in COVID-19. Sequencing used immunoSEQ multiplex PCR; TCRdb keeps in-frame clones, though not all of them. Among about 67,000 clones listed, 80% to 90% were seen once. Sequencing was carried out using peripheral blood. These receptors were collected from a man aged 45-65 years with active COVID-19.

The chain is built from TRBV19 and TRBJ2-2; D perhaps matches TRBD2 (6 bases). In germline, CDR1 is LNHDA, CDR2 SQIVND (reference sequence). The CDR3 totals 15 residues. Deletions cut 5 bases from V and 1 base from J, with 11 bases between. The CDR3 coding sequence is TGTGCCAGTAGTGACGGGACTCTGAACACCGGGGAGCTGTTTTTT. The encoded protein is CASSDGTLNTGELFF. The full variable domain, in which reference TRBV19 and TRBJ2-2 provide the parts outside the CDR3, is DGGITQSPKYLFRKEGQNVTLSCEQNLNHDAMYWYRQDPGQGLRLIYYSQIVNDFQKGDIAEGYSVSREKKESFPLTVTSAQKNPTAFYLCASSDGTLNTGELFFGEGSRLTVL.

The rearrangement uses TRBV4-2 and TRBJ1-5; TRBD1 agrees at 10 bases. This CDR3 has 16 residues. J was trimmed by 7 bases and V by 3 bases; bases with no gene match: 9. Germline CDR1 and CDR2: LGHNA and YNFKEQ. This chain's CDR3 is CASSHAEGQGDQPQHF. The CDR3 coding sequence is TGTGCCAGCAGCCATGCTGAAGGACAGGGGGACCAGCCCCAGCATTTT.

This chain connects TRBV5-1 to TRBJ2-5; no reliable D call. This CDR3 is built from 12 residues. CDR1 SGHRS and CDR2 YFSETQ come from the germline V gene. The V end lost 0 bases, the J end lost 4 bases, and 4 bases lay between the germline ends. CDR3 bases: TGCGCCAGCAGCTTGGACATAGAGACCCAGTACTTC. Its translation: CASSLDIETQYF.

The chain employs TRBV19 and TRBJ2-7; 10 bases align to TRBD1. Trimming cost V 3 bases and J 4 bases; bases outside gene matches: 6. This CDR3 is built from 15 residues. Germline CDR1 and CDR2: LNHDA and SQIVND (reference sequence). DNA for the CDR3: TGTGCCAGTAGTATTAGTGGACAGGGGGTATACGAGCAGTACTTC. This gives the protein CASSISGQGVYEQYF.

This chain connects TRBV19 to TRBJ2-1; possibly TRBD2 for D (6 bases). Germline V lookup: CDR1 LNHDA, CDR2 SQIVND (reference sequence). This CDR3 contains 15 residues. The germline V and J ends were trimmed by 4 bases and 3 bases, with 13 bases remaining between them. This CDR3 reads CASSTDGGVYNEQFF. Written as DNA, the CDR3 is TGTGCCAGTAGTACCGATGGCGGGGTCTACAATGAGCAGTTCTTC.

The J gene is TRBJ2-5, the V gene TRBV7-2, with TRBD2 matching 11 bases. V lost 8 bases to trimming and J lost 0 bases; unmatched junction nucleotides: 2. CDR1 is SGHTA, CDR2 FQGNSA, per germline. CDR3 length: 14 amino acids. This chain's CDR3 is CASGLAGNQETQYF. The CDR3 DNA follows: TGTGCCAGCGGACTAGCGGGCAACCAAGAGACCCAGTACTTC.

This sequence joins TRBV30 and TRBJ1-1; no clear D. The CDR3 runs to 13 residues. V lost 2 bases to trimming and J lost 0 bases, with 7 bases between them. In germline, CDR1 is GTSNPN, CDR2 SVGIG (reference sequence). CDR3 in DNA: TGTGCCTGGAGTTCACAGATGAACACTGAAGCTTTCTTT. Translating it yields CAWSSQMNTEAFF.

This clone was counted a few times. This chain connects TRBV5-1 to TRBJ1-4, with D possibly matching TRBD1 (5 bases). CDR3 size: 14 residues. The V end lost 0 bases, the J end lost 8 bases, and 11 bases lay between the germline ends. Germline CDR1 is SGHRS and CDR2 is YFSETQ. In DNA form, the CDR3 reads TGCGCCAGCAGCTTGGGCGGGGGAGGAGAAAAACTGTTTTTT. This encodes CASSLGGGGEKLFF.

This chain uses TRBV5-4 with TRBJ2-7; D remains unclear. CDR1 and CDR2 (germline): SGHNT, YYREEE (reference sequence). V was cut by 0 bases and J by 4 bases, with 11 bases left in between. This CDR3 contains 14 residues. The chain's CDR3 is CASSLAQRSYEQYF. Written as DNA, the CDR3 is TGTGCCAGCAGCTTGGCACAGAGATCGTACGAGCAGTACTTC.

The count of this clone is one. The chain links TRBV5-1 to TRBJ2-5; tentative D call: TRBD2 (6 bases). CDR1 is SGHRS, CDR2 YFSETQ, per germline. V lost 3 bases and J 1 base, leaving 13 bases between the germline ends. The CDR3 is 15 amino acids. CDR3 region: CASSWAGTLQETQYF. In DNA form, the CDR3 reads TGCGCCAGCAGCTGGGCCGGGACTCTCCAAGAGACCCAGTACTTC.

This rearrangement joins TRBV6-6 to TRBJ2-7, with 10 bases fitting TRBD2. CDR1 MNHNY and CDR2 SVGAGI come from the germline V gene (reference sequence). V dropped 3 bases and J dropped 6; count of bases not matched to a gene: 8. The CDR3 is made up of 15 amino acids. The CDR3 DNA reads as TGTGCCAGCAGTTATGGGGGAAGCGGGAGGGGCGAGCAGTACTTC. This translates into CASSYGGSGRGEQYF.

The CDR3 protein is CASSPLLAGPGELFF. CDR3 coding DNA: TGTGCCAGCAGCCCCCTTCTAGCGGGACCCGGGGAGCTGTTTTTT. The chain has TRBV7-9 and TRBJ2-2; 9 bases are shared with TRBD2. CDR3 length: 15 residues. Germline V CDR1 and CDR2: SEHNR, FQNEAQ (reference sequence). Trimming cost V 5 bases and J 6 bases; bases outside gene matches: 7. The entire variable domain, with the rest obtained from reference TRBV7-9 and TRBJ2-2, is as follows: DTGVSQNPRHKITKRGQNVTFRCDPISEHNRLYWYRQTLGQGPEFLTYFQNEAQLEKSRLLSDRFSAERPKGSFSTLEIQRTEQGDSAMYLCASSPLLAGPGELFFGEGSRLTVL.

This clone has more than one count but fewer than ten. J is TRBJ1-1 and V is TRBV6-6; 9 bases fit TRBD1. Trimming took 2 bases from V and 2 from J; bases not matched to a gene: 6. CDR3 length: 16 amino acids. Germline CDR1 is MNHNY and CDR2 is SVGAGI (reference sequence). The CDR3 DNA sequence: TGTGCCAGCAGTTACAGAGGGGGACAGGGAAACACTGAAGCTTTCTTT. It yields the protein CASSYRGGQGNTEAFF.

This clone showed up just a few times. V and J are TRBV5-1 and TRBJ1-2, with 11 bases matching TRBD1. V was clipped by 4 bases and J by 8 bases; unmatched bases: 13. Germline-derived CDR1 and CDR2 are SGHRS and YFSETQ. The CDR3 has 16 residues. Here the CDR3 DNA reads TGCGCCAGCAGCGACGGGACAGGGGGAGTGCAGATGGGCTACACCTTC. Translated, it gives CASSDGTGGVQMGYTF.

The V gene is TRBV7-3, the J gene TRBJ2-2, with 9 bases aligning to TRBD2. Germline CDR1 is SGHTA and CDR2 is FQGTGA. J gave up 5 bases and V 1 base, and 5 bases lay outside the gene matches. The CDR3 extends over 16 amino acids. DNA for the CDR3: TGTGCCAGCAGCTTAATAGCGGGAGAGGGGACCGGGGAGCTGTTTTTT. Its protein product is CASSLIAGEGTGELFF.

The rearrangement links TRBV28 to TRBJ1-1; D is unresolved. Per germline, CDR1 MDHEN and CDR2 SYDVKM. Trimming shortened V by 6 bases and J by 7 bases, and 12 bases separated the two germline ends. The CDR3 length is 12 residues. The CDR3: CASRQILNEAFF. CDR3 sequence (DNA): TGTGCCAGCAGGCAGATCCTGAATGAAGCTTTCTTT.